Included here is one T cell receptor (beta chain) sequence, with context. The RNA input was about 0.5 to 1 ug, and it was reverse transcribed with random hexamers. TCRdb reprocessed the immunoSEQ multiplex PCR reads with MiXCR, giving one entry per CDR3 protein. Of 150,000 to 200,000 distinct CDR3 sequences listed, roughly 94% are singletons. The sample originates from a study of CD8 T cells in Susac syndrome. TCR beta sequencing covered blood CD8+ and CD4+ T cells. Negative isolation yielded the CD8+ and CD4+ T cells, while FACS enriched the TEMRA cells. The CDR3 contains 16 residues. V was trimmed by 4 bases and J by 2 bases, leaving 15 bases between them. From germline, CDR1 is SEHNR and CDR2 FQNEAQ (reference sequence).

This sequence joins TRBV7-9 and TRBJ1-5, with D perhaps TRBD1 (5 bases). The receptor's source is a human donor with multiple sclerosis. Sequenced material: CD4+ T cells from PBMCs. CDR3 in DNA: TGTGCCAGCAGCTGGGCTTACGGGGCGGGCAATCAGCCCCAGCATTTT. This sequence encodes CASSWAYGAGNQPQHF.